This is a list of T cell receptor beta chains from one sample in a study of T cell therapy after organ transplantation. TCRdb keeps only in-frame clones here, not all; method: immunoSEQ multiplex PCR. This sample carries over 20,000 clones, 84% of them seen once, and the ten largest clones take under 45%. Their antigens remain unidentified. Here the sequenced sample was CD8+ T cells from blood, taken after autologous CMV-specific T cell therapy. These receptors were collected from a human patient who had received a solid organ transplant and had CMV disease. T cells may partly derive from the graft donor. The CDR3 runs from the conserved cysteine through the conserved F or W. A D gene is named only where the DNA matches it firmly.

d_gene	v_gene	j_gene	CDR3aa
TRBD1	TRBV11-2	TRBJ2-7	CASSRTGTGGYEQYF
.	TRBV9	TRBJ2-2	CASSAAGSLTGELFF
.	TRBV9	TRBJ2-1	CASSVAVGSYNEQFF
.	TRBV11-2	TRBJ1-6	CASRPGTGNSPLHF
.	TRBV7-9	TRBJ1-3	CASSLAPSSGNTIYF
TRBD1	TRBV19	TRBJ2-7	CASGQGNEQYF
.	TRBV6-4	TRBJ2-2	CASSEGGEYTGELFF
.	TRBV6-1	TRBJ1-1	CASQTGNTEAFF
.	TRBV6-6	TRBJ2-1	CASSYGNEQFF
.	TRBV25-1	TRBJ2-2	CASGYVAGELFF
.	TRBV27	TRBJ2-7	CASSPAGGYEQYF
.	TRBV18	TRBJ2-3	CASSPPDRYRVTQYF
TRBD1	TRBV13	TRBJ1-1	CASSLDGTEAFF
.	TRBV2	TRBJ2-7	CASSERGYEQYF
.	TRBV7-9	TRBJ1-6	CASSSPAAANSPLHF
.	TRBV29-1	TRBJ1-6	CSADTGDGTPLHF
.	TRBV7-9	TRBJ2-1	CASSYTSSYNEQFF
TRBD1	TRBV4-3	TRBJ1-1	CASSQRWTGETEAFF
.	TRBV15	TRBJ1-3	CATSPDGNSGNTIYF
.	TRBV27	TRBJ1-5	CASSLSHSRNQPQHF
TRBD2	TRBV7-2	TRBJ2-5	CASSLAPFGREGLWETQYF
.	TRBV20-1	TRBJ2-4	CSVFIQYF
TRBD1	TRBV6-1	TRBJ1-2	CASSPDRGGYYGYTF
.	TRBV30	TRBJ2-7	CAWDTGTRYEQYF
TRBD1	TRBV6-5	TRBJ1-2	CASSYGQGKYGYTF
.	TRBV4-3	TRBJ2-7	CASSQDLSFSYEQYF
TRBD1	TRBV9	TRBJ1-2	CASRGQGEGYTF
.	TRBV5-5	TRBJ2-7	CASSVGGSEQYF
.	TRBV6-5	TRBJ1-6	CASSRTPDSPSPLHF
TRBD1	TRBV28	TRBJ2-1	CASSRDSYNEQFF
.	TRBV6-5	TRBJ2-7	CASSYGSFSYEQYF
.	TRBV10-3	TRBJ1-2	CAISGDIDGYTF
TRBD1	TRBV19	TRBJ2-7	CASSIGQGGEYEQYF
.	TRBV6-4	TRBJ2-1	CASSGGNEQFF
.	TRBV6-6	TRBJ1-3	CASSYEGTGNTIYF
.	TRBV4-3	TRBJ2-2	CASSEDSATGELFF
TRBD1	TRBV6-5	TRBJ2-5	CASSWTGAHQETQYF
.	TRBV6-5	TRBJ2-1	CASRLGFVDEQFF
.	TRBV19	TRBJ2-2	CAILGEPNTGELFF
.	TRBV27	TRBJ2-6	CASSVSSGANVLTF
.	TRBV19	TRBJ2-2	CASLGGIGGGELFF
TRBD1	TRBV7-3	TRBJ2-3	CASSYRQGSSDTQYF
.	TRBV4-3	TRBJ2-5	CASSQDRSGETQYF
.	TRBV9	TRBJ2-2	CASTAGDANTGELFF
.	TRBV7-3	TRBJ2-2	CASSNEGNTGELFF
.	TRBV28	TRBJ2-3	CASSKPDSTDTQYF
TRBD1	TRBV14	TRBJ2-1	CASSSGTGLEQFF
TRBD1	TRBV5-1	TRBJ1-1	CASSYGQGNTEAFF
.	TRBV28	TRBJ2-7	CASRDTYYEQYF
TRBD2	TRBV7-9	TRBJ2-3	CASSFPGGDTQYF
.	TRBV19	TRBJ1-4	CASKTVTTSRLNEKLFF
.	TRBV6-5	TRBJ2-3	CASISTDTQYF